This is a list of T cell receptor beta chains from one sample in a study of vaccination effects on CD4 cells after COVID-19. No cognate antigen is known for these TCRs. Profiling relied on immunoSEQ multiplex PCR, and the TCRdb table lists in-frame clones only, not all of them. The sample carries tens of thousands of clones, roughly four fifths recorded once. The input for sequencing was CD4+ T cells from PBMCs cultured without peptide, taken after COVID-19 vaccination. The receptor source for this set is a human donor who received a COVID-19 vaccine. CDR3s include the opening cysteine and the closing phenylalanine or tryptophan. D genes are given only for firm matches. Size tells how often a clone was seen (once, few, many) or the class of an expanded clone, and some rows leave it out.

J gene	clone size	D gene	V gene	CDR3 protein	CDR3 DNA
TRBJ2-2	.	.	TRBV18	CASSRSNGELFF	TGTGCCAGCTCACGTTCGAACGGGGAGCTGTTTTTT
TRBJ2-5	.	.	TRBV4-1	CASSQTEQETQYF	TGCGCCAGCAGCCAAACAGAGCAAGAGACCCAGTACTTC
TRBJ1-1	few	TRBD1	TRBV6-6	CASTPGQPNTEAFF	TGTGCCAGCACCCCGGGACAGCCGAACACTGAAGCTTTCTTT
TRBJ2-4	.	TRBD2	TRBV29-1	CSVTPGGTDIQYF	TGCAGCGTGACCCCGGGAGGCACGGACATTCAGTACTTC
TRBJ2-2	.	.	TRBV6-2/TRBV6-3	CASSYVAAQHPNTGELFF	TGTGCCAGCAGTTACGTAGCTGCGCAGCACCCGAACACCGGGGAGCTGTTTTTT
TRBJ1-3	.	TRBD1	TRBV5-1	CASSSEQGLRNTIYF	TGCGCCAGCAGCTCAGAACAGGGGTTGAGAAACACCATATATTTT
TRBJ1-6	few	.	TRBV5-1	CASSLGLNVRDGSPLHF	TGCGCCAGCAGCTTGGGCCTTAATGTCAGGGACGGATCACCCCTCCACTTT
TRBJ2-1	.	.	TRBV14	CASSRSTGDEQFF	TGTGCCAGCAGCCGGTCAACAGGAGATGAGCAGTTCTTC
TRBJ2-2	.	.	TRBV7-3	CASSLTSRTGELFF	TGTGCCAGCAGCTTAACCAGTCGCACCGGGGAGCTGTTTTTT
TRBJ1-2	.	TRBD1	TRBV24-1	CATSDPPGGIGYTF	TGTGCCACCAGTGATCCTCCAGGGGGCATCGGCTACACCTTC
TRBJ2-1	.	TRBD1	TRBV5-1	CASSFWDRADNEQFF	TGCGCCAGCAGCTTCTGGGACAGGGCGGACAATGAGCAGTTCTTC
TRBJ1-2	.	.	TRBV28	CASSFVGSGGYTF	TGTGCCAGCAGTTTTGTGGGGTCGGGTGGCTACACCTTC
TRBJ2-3	.	TRBD2	TRBV5-8	CASSFGGAGTDTQYF	TGTGCCAGCAGCTTCGGGGGGGCCGGCACAGATACGCAGTATTTT
TRBJ2-3	once	.	TRBV5-1	CASSLEGRGPDTQYF	TGCGCCAGCAGCTTGGAAGGCAGGGGCCCAGATACGCAGTATTTT
TRBJ2-1	.	TRBD1	TRBV28	CASSLLGQGALNEQFF	TGTGCCAGCAGTTTATTGGGACAGGGGGCGTTGAATGAGCAGTTCTTC
TRBJ1-3	.	.	TRBV25-1	CASSGTDRNTIYF	TGTGCCAGCAGTGGGACAGACAGGAACACCATATATTTT
TRBJ1-1	.	.	TRBV5-1	CASSLAGKNTEAFF	TGCGCCAGCAGCTTGGCAGGGAAGAACACTGAAGCTTTCTTT
TRBJ1-4	.	TRBD1	TRBV7-8	CASSRRRDRGSEKLFF	TGTGCCAGCAGCCGCCGGAGGGACAGGGGCAGTGAAAAACTGTTTTTT
TRBJ2-2	.	.	TRBV7-2	CASSLGSGSGGELFF	TGTGCCAGCAGCTTAGGTTCCGGGAGTGGCGGGGAGCTGTTTTTT
TRBJ1-2	.	.	TRBV2	CASGYGRTNYGYTF	TGTGCCAGCGGCTACGGGCGGACGAACTATGGCTACACCTTC
TRBJ2-3	.	.	TRBV5-1	CASSLVGGPSDTQYF	TGCGCCAGCAGCTTGGTGGGGGGGCCGTCTGATACGCAGTATTTT
TRBJ2-5	.	.	TRBV11-2	CASSLDPIGGPETQYF	TGTGCCAGCAGCTTAGATCCCATTGGGGGGCCAGAGACCCAGTACTTC
TRBJ2-2	few	.	TRBV5-4	CASSLEVDTGELFF	TGTGCCAGCAGCTTGGAGGTGGACACCGGGGAGCTGTTTTTT
TRBJ2-2	few	.	TRBV5-4	CASSLGLAGELFF	TGTGCCAGCAGCTTGGGACTGGCCGGGGAGCTGTTTTTT
TRBJ2-2	few	TRBD1	TRBV28	CASKGAYAIKTGELFF	TGTGCCAGCAAGGGGGCCTATGCGATTAAAACCGGGGAGCTGTTTTTT
TRBJ1-1	.	.	TRBV18	CASSPLAGADTEAFF	TGTGCCAGCTCACCACTCGCAGGGGCGGACACTGAAGCTTTCTTT
TRBJ1-4	.	.	TRBV6-5	CASSYEESNEKLFF	TGTGCCAGCAGTTACGAGGAGAGTAATGAAAAACTGTTTTTT
TRBJ1-2	few	TRBD1	TRBV10-3	CALSGTEFNGYTF	TGTGCCCTTTCCGGGACAGAGTTTAATGGCTACACCTTC
TRBJ1-6	.	.	TRBV30	CAWSRGTPKEVSPLHF	TGTGCCTGGAGTCGAGGGACTCCCAAAGAGGTTTCACCCCTCCACTTT
TRBJ1-5	.	.	TRBV3-1/TRBV3-2	CAAGVRGDQPQHF	TGTGCCGCCGGAGTCCGGGGAGATCAGCCCCAGCATTTT
TRBJ1-1	.	TRBD1	TRBV5-1	CASRSDRGRTEAFF	TGCGCCAGCAGATCGGACAGGGGTCGGACTGAAGCTTTCTTT
TRBJ1-5	.	.	TRBV2	CASRVQGNQPQHF	TGTGCCAGCAGAGTACAGGGAAATCAGCCCCAGCATTTT
TRBJ2-2	.	TRBD1	TRBV6-5	CASVTGVTGELFF	TGTGCCAGTGTTACAGGGGTTACCGGGGAGCTGTTTTTT
TRBJ1-1	.	.	TRBV18	CASSPGRGTEAFF	TGTGCCAGCTCACCTGGACGGGGCACTGAAGCTTTCTTT
TRBJ1-2	.	.	TRBV5-6	CASSLPGTFTNYGYTF	TGTGCCAGCAGCTTACCCGGGACATTCACTAACTATGGCTACACCTTC
TRBJ2-2	.	.	TRBV6-4	CASRVRTNTGELFF	TGTGCCAGCCGGGTCAGGACGAACACCGGGGAGCTGTTTTTT
TRBJ1-2	.	.	TRBV10-3	CAISESELVGYTF	TGTGCCATCAGTGAGTCGGAACTTGTAGGCTACACCTTC
TRBJ1-1	.	.	TRBV28	CASSSAGSMNTEAFF	TGTGCCAGCAGTTCCGCAGGGTCCATGAACACTGAAGCTTTCTTT
TRBJ2-3	.	TRBD2	TRBV19	CASSIGRGNLDTQYF	TGTGCCAGTAGTATAGGGCGGGGGAACTTAGATACGCAGTATTTT
TRBJ2-3	.	.	TRBV18	CASSPGTSNLGAAQYF	TGTGCCAGCTCGCCGGGGACTTCAAACCTCGGGGCGGCGCAGTATTTT
TRBJ1-2	.	TRBD1	TRBV6-5	CASSHPGTANYGYTF	TGTGCCAGCAGTCACCCCGGGACAGCTAACTATGGCTACACCTTC
TRBJ2-5	.	TRBD2	TRBV6-4	CARISLAGEQETQYF	TGTGCCAGGATCTCACTAGCGGGGGAACAAGAGACCCAGTACTTC
TRBJ1-3	.	.	TRBV6-6	CASRRTGDTYSGNTIYF	TGTGCCAGCAGACGAACGGGGGACACCTACTCTGGAAACACCATATATTTT
TRBJ2-3	.	TRBD2	TRBV9	CASSRGTSADTQYF	TGTGCCAGCAGTCGGGGGACTAGCGCAGATACGCAGTATTTT
TRBJ2-6	.	.	TRBV3-1/TRBV3-2	CASSQGGANVLTF	TGTGCCAGCAGCCAAGGAGGGGCCAACGTCCTGACTTTC
TRBJ1-5	.	TRBD1	TRBV27	CASSFNRGSNQPQHF	TGTGCCAGCAGTTTTAACAGGGGGAGCAATCAGCCCCAGCATTTT
TRBJ2-6	.	.	TRBV6-5	CASSYTGPGANVLTF	TGTGCCAGCAGTTACACAGGGCCTGGGGCCAACGTCCTGACTTTC
TRBJ2-1	.	.	TRBV7-2	CASSLGPNSYNEQFF	TGTGCCAGCAGCTTAGGGCCAAACTCCTACAATGAGCAGTTCTTC